The 14 T cell receptor beta chains given below trace back to one sample, sequenced in a study of PD-1 blockade in classical Hodgkin lymphoma (dated by TCRdb to the early 2020s). The sample's time point label is to be understood as: newly diagnosed, previously untreated cHL patient sample. Magnetic negative selection with a Miltenyi CD4+ T cell isolation kit was used to purify CD4+ T cells from thawed PBMCs. Preparation of the library involved the immunoSEQ multiplex PCR assay. TCRdb retrieved this table from immuneACCESS and kept in-frame rearrangements only. Not all clones are present; in checked studies, unresolved V genes account for under half, and no reason is known for the remainder. In all, the sample holds 15,000 to 17,000 clones, and more than 70% of those were seen once. Approximately 0.8% of the sample belongs to the ten largest clones. What was sequenced was CD4+ T cells from blood. Source of these receptors: a human donor with classical Hodgkin lymphoma.

The table lists this clone with a few counts. The chain links TRBV6-5 to TRBJ1-5; D is unresolved. This CDR3 spans 12 amino acids. V gave up 7 bases and J gave up 3 bases, with 7 bases separating them. Germline CDR1 and CDR2: MNHEY and SVGAGI. This CDR3 reads CASNSLNQPQHF. In DNA, the CDR3 is TGTGCCAGCAACAGTCTCAATCAGCCCCAGCATTTT.

The chain carries TRBV9 and TRBJ2-7; a weak D match, TRBD1 (5 bases). This CDR3 spans 14 amino acids. CDR1 is SGDLS and CDR2 is YYNGEE in the germline V gene. V lost 0 bases and J 4 bases, leaving 11 bases between the germline ends. The CDR3 region has the DNA TGTGCCAGCAGCGTAGACGCAGGGTGGTACGAGCAGTACTTC. This encodes CASSVDAGWYEQYF. Together with reference TRBV9 and TRBJ2-7, the CDR3 gives the full variable domain: DSGVTQTPKHLITATGQRVTLRCSPRSGDLSVYWYQQSLDQGLQFLIQYYNGEERAKGNILERFSAQQFPDLHSELNLSSLELGDSALYFCASSVDAGWYEQYFGPGTRLTVT.

The V call is TRBV6-5, the J call TRBJ1-3; a weak D match, TRBD1 (5 bases). Trimming removed 8 bases at V and 2 bases at J, with 13 bases between. The CDR3 covers 14 residues. CDR1 and CDR2 from the germline V gene are MNHEY and SVGAGI. The CDR3 loop reads CASRVGTAGNTIYF. CDR3 nucleotides: TGTGCCAGCCGAGTGGGGACTGCTGGAAACACCATATATTTT.

The chain has TRBV14 and TRBJ2-1; weak D call: TRBD2 (5 bases). CDR3 length equals 14 residues. CDR1 and CDR2 from the germline V gene are SGHDN and FVKESK. Trimming stripped 4 bases from V and 7 bases from J, with 14 bases between. The DNA of the CDR3 is TGTGCCAGCAGCCCTTTCCTCGGGGAGAATGAGCAGTTCTTC. Protein: CASSPFLGENEQFF.

There are a few counts of this clone. This chain joins TRBV30 and TRBJ1-1; no clear D gene. Trimming left V 2 bases short and J 12 bases short, with 13 bases between. The CDR3 consists of 11 residues. From germline, CDR1 is GTSNPN and CDR2 SVGIG (reference sequence). The CDR3 sequence is CAWSPATVTFF. The CDR3 DNA sequence: TGTGCCTGGAGTCCGGCGACCGTGACTTTCTTT.

The chain links TRBV28 to TRBJ2-3, with 9 bases aligning to TRBD2. This CDR3 region has 16 residues. Losses at the gene ends were 7 bases for V and 1 base for J; bases not matched to a gene: 9. Germline CDR1 and CDR2: MDHEN and SYDVKM. The CDR3 bases are TGTGCCAGCACCGATGGCGGGAGGGGCGGCACAGATACGCAGTATTTT. Translation: CASTDGGRGGTDTQYF.

This chain uses TRBV7-2 with TRBJ2-4; D is unclear. Germline V gene sequence: CDR1 SGHTA, CDR2 FQGNSA. This CDR3 spans 11 amino acids. Trimming left V 5 bases short and J 6 bases short, with 5 bases between. CDR3 amino acids: CASSAVNIQYF. CDR3 in DNA: TGTGCCAGCAGCGCGGTAAACATTCAGTACTTC.

This chain joins TRBV6-5 and TRBJ2-3; D remains ambiguous. V lost 8 bases, J lost 3 bases, and 6 bases lay in between. The germline V gene encodes CDR1 MNHEY and CDR2 SVGAGI. The CDR3 consists of 11 residues. CDR3: CASLRTDTQYF. The CDR3 DNA reads TGTGCCAGCCTGAGAACAGATACGCAGTATTTT.

This chain uses TRBV28 with TRBJ1-2, with D hard to call. The CDR3 loop spans 11 amino acids. Germline V gives CDR1 MDHEN, CDR2 SYDVKM. Trimming took off 7 bases at V and 7 bases at J, with 10 bases between the two ends. In nucleotides, the CDR3 is TGTGCCAGCAATAGTGGTTTTGGCTACACCTTC. Its translation: CASNSGFGYTF.

This clone was observed a single time. The J gene is TRBJ1-2, the V gene TRBV4-3; 8 bases match TRBD1. The CDR3 has 14 amino acids. J gave up 4 bases and V 4 bases, and 5 bases lay outside the gene matches. Germline CDR1 reads LGHNA; CDR2 reads YSLEER. The CDR3 loop reads CASSRRGTGYGYTF. Here the CDR3 DNA reads TGCGCCAGCAGCCGCCGCGGGACAGGCTATGGCTACACCTTC.

V gene TRBV11-3 combines with J gene TRBJ2-2, with TRBD2 identical over 7 bases. Per the germline V gene, CDR1 is SGHNT and CDR2 is YENEEA. The CDR3 contains 15 residues. V dropped 5 bases and J dropped 4; count of bases not matched to a gene: 7. This CDR3 is CASSPEGGRTGELFF. Written as DNA, the CDR3 is TGTGCCAGCAGCCCCGAGGGAGGGCGCACCGGGGAGCTGTTTTTT. The full variable domain, its missing parts supplied by reference TRBV11-3 and TRBJ2-2, is EAGVVQSPRYKIIEKKQPVAFWCNPISGHNTLYWYLQNLGQGPELLIRYENEEAVDDSQLPKDRFSAERLKGVDSTLKIQPAELGDSAVYLCASSPEGGRTGELFFGEGSRLTVL.

V and J are TRBV5-8 and TRBJ1-5, with D maybe TRBD1 (5 bases). V lost 4 bases and J 3 bases, leaving 14 bases between the germline ends. The CDR3 length is 15 residues. Germline V gene sequence: CDR1 SGHTS, CDR2 YDEGEE. The chain's CDR3 is CASSLPTGANQPQHF. The CDR3 coding sequence is TGTGCCAGCAGCCTACCAACAGGTGCCAATCAGCCCCAGCATTTT.

The chain has TRBV29-1 and TRBJ2-3, with 12 bases aligning to TRBD2. From germline, CDR1 is SQVTM and CDR2 ANQGSEA. Losses at the gene ends were 7 bases for V and 2 bases for J; bases not matched to a gene: 10. The CDR3 runs to 16 residues. In DNA, the CDR3 is TGCAGCGCTCCAAGGACTAGCGGGACCGACACAGATACGCAGTATTTT. It yields the protein CSAPRTSGTDTDTQYF.

The chain combines TRBV6-4 with TRBJ2-1, with TRBD1 as a possible D gene (5 bases). Germline values: CDR1 MRHNA, CDR2 SNTAGT. The CDR3 totals 13 residues. Between the trimmed V and J ends, which lost 2 bases and 9 bases, there was a span of 11 bases. The CDR3 spells CASSDEIRGEQFF. CDR3 nucleotide sequence: TGTGCCAGCAGTGACGAAATAAGGGGTGAGCAGTTCTTC.